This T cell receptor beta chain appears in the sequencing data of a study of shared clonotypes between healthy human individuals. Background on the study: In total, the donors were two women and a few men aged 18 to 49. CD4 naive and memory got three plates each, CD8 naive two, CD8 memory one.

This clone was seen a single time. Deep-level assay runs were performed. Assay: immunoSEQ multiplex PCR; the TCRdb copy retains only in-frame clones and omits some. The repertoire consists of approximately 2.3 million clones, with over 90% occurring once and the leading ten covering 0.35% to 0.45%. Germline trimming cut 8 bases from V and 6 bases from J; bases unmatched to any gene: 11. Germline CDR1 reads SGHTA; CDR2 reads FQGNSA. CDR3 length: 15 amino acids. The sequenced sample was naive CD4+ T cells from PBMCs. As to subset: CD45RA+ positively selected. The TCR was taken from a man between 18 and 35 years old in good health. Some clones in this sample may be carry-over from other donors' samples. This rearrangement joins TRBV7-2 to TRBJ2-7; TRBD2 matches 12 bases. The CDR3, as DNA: TGTGCCAGCCGCCTAGGACTAGCGGGAACCCTCGAGCAGTACTTC. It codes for CASRLGLAGTLEQYF.